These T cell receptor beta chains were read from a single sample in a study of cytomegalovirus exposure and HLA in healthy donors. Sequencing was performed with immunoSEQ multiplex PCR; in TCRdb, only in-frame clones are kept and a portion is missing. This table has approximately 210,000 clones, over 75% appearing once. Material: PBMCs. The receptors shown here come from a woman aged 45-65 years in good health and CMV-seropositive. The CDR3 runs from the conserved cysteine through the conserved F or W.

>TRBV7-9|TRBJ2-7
CASSPVTGYEQYF
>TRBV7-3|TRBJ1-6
CASSQEGAGGSPLHF
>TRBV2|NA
CASHREPLSEQYF
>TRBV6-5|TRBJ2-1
CASSRPGGPEQFF
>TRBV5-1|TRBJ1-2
CASTIDTTNYGYTF
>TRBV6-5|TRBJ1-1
CASSRSGAEAFF
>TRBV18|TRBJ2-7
CASSSVSYEQYF
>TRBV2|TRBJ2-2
CASTFALDAGELFF
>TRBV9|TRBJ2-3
CASSVTQGAADTQYF
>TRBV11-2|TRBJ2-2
CASTGATGELFF
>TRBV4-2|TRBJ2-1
CASSRAGGVNEQFF
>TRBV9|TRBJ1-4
CASSAETGGHEKLFF
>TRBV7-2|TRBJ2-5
CASSLLAQETQYF